The 28 T cell receptor beta chains below come from one sample, sequenced in a study of blood T cell repertoires in COVID-19. Clones were sequenced by immunoSEQ multiplex PCR, and TCRdb holds only the in-frame ones, with some missing. The sample has 85,000 to 100,000 clones, 80% to 90% seen once; the top ten hold around 2.1%. Input material: peripheral blood. Receptor source: a man between 45 and 60 years old with COVID-19, enrolled during active disease.

The rearrangement links TRBV3-1 (or the pseudogene TRBV3-2) to TRBJ1-2; no clear D gene. V lost 0 bases and J 1 base, leaving 15 bases between the germline ends. The CDR3 contains 17 residues. From germline, CDR1 is LGHDT and CDR2 YNNKEL (reference sequence). CDR3 DNA: TGTGCCAGCAGCCAAGATAAAGACAAAAGTTTTAACTATGGCTACACCTTC. It encodes CASSQDKDKSFNYGYTF.

The V and J genes are TRBV18 and TRBJ1-2; D is unclear. This CDR3 region has 15 residues. V was shortened by 0 bases and J by 3 bases, with 11 bases between the two germline ends. The germline CDR1 and CDR2 sequences are KGHSH and LQKENI. As DNA, the CDR3 is TGTGCCAGCTCACCACCGAGGGCGCTGCACTATGGCTACACCTTC. Its protein is CASSPPRALHYGYTF. Looking up the rest from reference TRBV18 and TRBJ1-2 gives the full variable domain: NAGVMQNPRHLVRRRGQEARLRCSPMKGHSHVYWYRQLPEEGLKFMVYLQKENIIDESGMPKERFSAEFPKEGPSILRIQQVVRGDSAAYFCASSPPRALHYGYTFGSGTRLTVV.

J is TRBJ1-6 and V is TRBV4-1; D might be TRBD1 (5 bases). Germline V gene lookup returns CDR1 MGHRA and CDR2 YSYEKL. The CDR3 covers 14 residues. The V and J ends lost 3 bases and 9 bases respectively, with 12 bases between them. DNA of the CDR3: TGCGCCAGCAGCCACCTCAGGGCAGGTTCACCCCTCCACTTT. Its protein is CASSHLRAGSPLHF.

This chain connects TRBV6-2 or TRBV6-3 to TRBJ2-7, with 8 positions matching TRBD2. The CDR3 is 15 residues long. Germline values: CDR1 MNHEY, CDR2 SVGEGT. The junction had 9 bases not matched to a gene; V was cut back by 2 bases and J by 6 bases. The CDR3 DNA follows: TGTGCCAGCAGTTACCGTCGGGGGGGGCCCATCGAGCAGTACTTC. The encoded protein is CASSYRRGGPIEQYF.

The CDR3 DNA sequence: TGTGCCAGCAGCGGGGGGGCAAACACCGGGGAGCTGTTTTTT. It encodes CASSGGANTGELFF. The V call is TRBV6-5, the J call TRBJ2-2, with 8 bases fitting TRBD2. The CDR3 spans 14 residues. With 6 bases clipped from V and 2 bases from J, the junction kept 2 bases outside the gene matches. CDR1 and CDR2 from the germline V gene are MNHEY and SVGAGI.

A few counts support this clone. The chain carries TRBV5-5 and TRBJ1-2, with D unclear. The CDR3 totals 14 residues. The V gene lost 1 base and the J gene lost 0 bases, with 7 bases spanning the gap. Per the germline V gene, CDR1 is SGHKS and CDR2 is YYEKEE (reference sequence). In nucleotides, the CDR3 is TGTGCCAGCAGCTTGACGGGGACTAACTATGGCTACACCTTC. It is translated as CASSLTGTNYGYTF.

This clone was seen once. The V gene is TRBV4-1, the J gene TRBJ2-7; a possible D gene is TRBD1 (6 bases). The CDR3 has 15 amino acids. Germline CDR1 is MGHRA and CDR2 is YSYEKL. V dropped 0 bases and J dropped 3 bases, with 12 bases sitting between them. Here the CDR3 DNA reads TGCGCCAGCAGCCAAGATAGGCAGGGGAACTACGAGCAGTACTTC. Translation gives CASSQDRQGNYEQYF.

This chain links TRBV13 with TRBJ1-3, with D hard to call. V was cut by 3 bases and J by 0 bases, with 3 bases left in between. The germline gives CDR1 PRHDT, CDR2 FYEKMQ (reference sequence). CDR3 size: 13 residues. The CDR3 DNA sequence: TGTGCCAGCAGCTTCTACTCTGGAAACACCATATATTTT. Amino acids: CASSFYSGNTIYF. The full variable domain, rest sourced from reference TRBV13 and TRBJ1-3, is AAGVIQSPRHLIKEKRETATLKCYPIPRHDTVYWYQQGPGQDPQFLISFYEKMQSDKGSIPDRFSAQQFSDYHSELNMSSLELGDSALYFCASSFYSGNTIYFGEGSWLTVV.

J is TRBJ1-3 and V is TRBV2; D is possibly TRBD1 (6 bases). Trimming stripped 6 bases from V and 2 bases from J, with 11 bases between. The CDR3 length is 14 residues. Germline V gene lookup returns CDR1 SNHLY and CDR2 FYNNEI. CDR3 nucleotides: TGTGCCAGCAGAGCAAAGGGGGCTGGAAACACCATATATTTT. Translating gives CASRAKGAGNTIYF. Supplemented by reference TRBV2 and TRBJ1-3, the full variable domain reads EPEVTQTPSHQVTQMGQEVILRCVPISNHLYFYWYRQILGQKVEFLVSFYNNEISEKSEIFDDQFSVERPDGSNFTLKIRSTKLEDSAMYFCASRAKGAGNTIYFGEGSWLTVV.

The V and J genes are TRBV3-1 (or the pseudogene TRBV3-2) and TRBJ2-2; D not certain. Germline values: CDR1 LGHDT, CDR2 YNNKEL (reference sequence). V lost 3 bases to trimming and J lost 3 bases, with 5 bases between them. The CDR3 extends over 13 amino acids. CDR3 region: CASSHPYTGELFF. CDR3 in DNA: TGTGCCAGCAGCCACCCCTACACCGGGGAGCTGTTTTTT.

The V and J genes are TRBV6-5 and TRBJ2-2; D possibly corresponds to TRBD2 (7 bases). This CDR3 comprises 14 residues. The V end lost 6 bases, the J end lost 2 bases, and 10 bases lay between the germline ends. The germline V gene has CDR1 MNHEY and CDR2 SVGAGI. CDR3 sequence reads: CASRRGGNTGELFF. DNA for the CDR3: TGTGCCAGCAGGAGGGGGGGAAACACCGGGGAGCTGTTTTTT.

The genes are TRBV7-9 and TRBJ2-3, with D perhaps TRBD1 (6 bases). The ends were cut back, 3 bases at V and 2 bases at J, with 9 bases in the middle. CDR1 and CDR2 (germline): SEHNR, FQNEAQ (reference sequence). The CDR3 is 14 amino acids. The CDR3: CASSLHRDTDTQYF. The DNA for the CDR3 is TGTGCCAGCAGCTTGCACAGGGACACAGATACGCAGTATTTT.

The rearrangement joins TRBV7-2 to TRBJ2-1; 10 positions agree with TRBD1. J was trimmed by 4 bases and V by 5 bases; bases with no gene match: 2. Germline V lookup: CDR1 SGHTA, CDR2 FQGNSA. The CDR3 is 14 residues long. Here the CDR3 reads CASSPGQGYNEQFF. CDR3 sequence (DNA): TGTGCCAGCAGCCCGGGACAGGGGTACAATGAGCAGTTCTTC.

The chain is built from TRBV5-1 and TRBJ1-2, with D unresolved. V lost 3 bases to trimming and J lost 8 bases, with 17 bases between them. CDR1 is SGHRS and CDR2 is YFSETQ in the germline V gene. CDR3 length equals 14 residues. The DNA for the CDR3 is TGCGCCAGCAGCTCACCTGCCGCGGGCGGGGGCTACACCTTC. Its protein product is CASSSPAAGGGYTF.

This clone was seen only once. The chain has TRBV19 and TRBJ1-5, with D possibly being TRBD1 (6 bases). This CDR3 spans 15 amino acids. Germline-derived CDR1 and CDR2 are LNHDA and SQIVND (reference sequence). The V gene lost 7 bases and the J gene lost 5 bases, with 18 bases spanning the gap. The CDR3 DNA reads as TGTGCCAGTATGTGGGGGGGGCGCGCCGATCAGCCCCAGCATTTT. Protein: CASMWGGRADQPQHF.

This clone was counted only a few times. The chain employs TRBV4-3 and TRBJ2-2; D gene ambiguous. This CDR3 is built from 14 residues. The germline gives CDR1 LGHNA, CDR2 YSLEER. V lost 0 bases, J lost 6 bases, and 8 bases lay in between. CDR3 protein: CASSQDRVAGELFF. The CDR3 nucleotides are TGCGCCAGCAGCCAAGATAGAGTAGCCGGGGAGCTGTTTTTT.

The rearrangement joins TRBV10-3 to TRBJ1-2; perhaps TRBD1 as D (5 bases). Looked up from germline, CDR1 is ENHRY and CDR2 is SYGVKD. CDR3 length: 13 amino acids. Trimming stripped 9 bases from V and 3 bases from J, with 14 bases between. CDR3 DNA: TGTGCCATGTCCCGGGGGATTGACTATGGCTACACCTTC. Its protein product is CAMSRGIDYGYTF.

The CDR3 is CASSVRPAVNTGELFF. The CDR3 nucleotides read TGTGCCAGCAGTGTGCGCCCAGCGGTGAACACCGGGGAGCTGTTTTTT. V and J are TRBV6-4 and TRBJ2-2, with D possibly matching TRBD2 (5 bases). This CDR3 has 16 amino acids. Trimming removed 4 bases at V and 1 base at J, with 13 bases between. CDR1 is MRHNA, CDR2 SNTAGT, per germline.

The genes are TRBV7-2 and TRBJ1-2; D possibly corresponds to TRBD1 (6 bases). The CDR3 spans 17 residues. Germline V gene sequence: CDR1 SGHTA, CDR2 FQGNSA. V was cut by 4 bases and J by 5 bases, with 23 bases left in between. The CDR3 region has the DNA TGTGCCAGCAGCTCGTGGGGGCGGGGGGAGAATGAGTATGGCTACACCTTC. Translating gives CASSSWGRGENEYGYTF. The full variable domain, rest sourced from reference TRBV7-2 and TRBJ1-2, is GAGVSQSPSNKVTEKGKDVELRCDPISGHTALYWYRQSLGQGLEFLIYFQGNSAPDKSGLPSDRFSAERTGGSVSTLTIQRTQQEDSAVYLCASSSWGRGENEYGYTFGSGTRLTVV.

J is TRBJ1-2 and V is TRBV15, with D perhaps TRBD1 (5 bases). Trimming took 7 bases from V and 3 from J, leaving 12 bases between them. Germline V lookup: CDR1 LNHNV, CDR2 YYDKDF (reference sequence). The CDR3 is 13 residues long. The CDR3 loop is CATKGNVDYGYTF. In DNA, the CDR3 is TGTGCCACCAAGGGGAACGTAGACTATGGCTACACCTTC.

The chain recombines TRBV19 with TRBJ1-5, with 8 nucleotides matching TRBD1. Per germline, CDR1 LNHDA and CDR2 SQIVND (reference sequence). CDR3 size: 17 residues. V gave up 4 bases and J gave up 2 bases; unmatched junction bases: 10. CDR3 in DNA: TGTGCCAGTAGTACCTCAGGGGGCCGGTTTGGCAATCAGCCCCAGCATTTT. It encodes CASSTSGGRFGNQPQHF.

The V and J genes are TRBV2 and TRBJ2-2; TRBD2 might be the D (5 bases). V shed 5 bases and J shed 4 bases, with 11 bases lying between them. CDR1 SNHLY and CDR2 FYNNEI come from the germline V gene. This CDR3 has 14 residues. CDR3 sequence: CASSPDLTTGELFF. In DNA, the CDR3 is TGTGCCAGCAGTCCGGACTTAACCACCGGGGAGCTGTTTTTT.

The chain is built from TRBV30 and TRBJ1-2, with TRBD1 identical over 8 bases. This CDR3 spans 13 amino acids. The germline V gene has CDR1 GTSNPN and CDR2 SVGIG (reference sequence). The V gene end was trimmed by 1 base and the J gene end by 4 bases; junction bases not matched to a gene: 2. CDR3 in DNA: TGTGCCTGGAGTGAAGGACAGGGCTATGGCTACACCTTC. Amino acids: CAWSEGQGYGYTF.

This chain joins TRBV5-4 and TRBJ1-1, with D perhaps TRBD1 (5 bases). From germline, CDR1 is SGHNT and CDR2 YYREEE (reference sequence). The CDR3 totals 15 residues. V shed 3 bases and J shed 4 bases, with 16 bases lying between them. The CDR3 is CASSSPGRGGTEAFF. The CDR3 DNA reads TGTGCCAGCAGCTCGCCGGGCCGGGGGGGCACTGAAGCTTTCTTT.

The V and J genes are TRBV18 and TRBJ2-7; 8 positions match TRBD1. The germline CDR1 and CDR2 sequences are KGHSH and LQKENI. The CDR3 contains 15 residues. Trimming took 0 bases from V and 3 from J; bases not matched to a gene: 4. DNA for the CDR3: TGTGCCAGCTCACCACCGCAGGGGGCGGGCTACGAGCAGTACTTC. Translated: CASSPPQGAGYEQYF. Based on the CDR3 plus reference TRBV18 and TRBJ2-7, the full variable domain is NAGVMQNPRHLVRRRGQEARLRCSPMKGHSHVYWYRQLPEEGLKFMVYLQKENIIDESGMPKERFSAEFPKEGPSILRIQQVVRGDSAAYFCASSPPQGAGYEQYFGPGTRLTVT.

V and J are TRBV6-2 or TRBV6-3 and TRBJ2-1, with TRBD2 matching 9 bases. The V and J ends lost 5 bases and 3 bases, in that order; junction bases with no gene match: 2. The CDR3 contains 14 residues. The germline V gene encodes CDR1 MNHEY and CDR2 SVGEGT. This CDR3 is CASSTLAGYNEQFF. The CDR3 bases are TGTGCCAGCAGTACACTAGCGGGCTACAATGAGCAGTTCTTC.

The chain employs TRBV7-3 and TRBJ1-6, with 9 bases that match TRBD1. The V and J ends lost 5 bases and 7 bases, in that order; junction bases with no gene match: 6. Germline values: CDR1 SGHTA, CDR2 FQGTGA. This CDR3 comprises 15 residues. In DNA form, the CDR3 reads TGTGCCAGCAGCGCAACCGGGACAGGGAATTCACCCCTCCACTTT. Translating it yields CASSATGTGNSPLHF.

The chain recombines TRBV30 with TRBJ1-5; TRBD1 is a possible D gene (6 bases). V was shortened by 3 bases and J by 2 bases, with 17 bases between the two germline ends. This CDR3 comprises 16 residues. Per germline, CDR1 GTSNPN and CDR2 SVGIG (reference sequence). CDR3 nucleotide sequence: TGTGCCTGGAGCGGACAGCGAAGTACTGGCAATCAGCCCCAGCATTTT. Protein product: CAWSGQRSTGNQPQHF.